This paragraph covers one T cell receptor beta chain sequence. The antigen is undetermined. CDR3 length equals 15 residues. Germline values: CDR1 MNHEY, CDR2 SVGAGI. With V trimmed by 7 bases and J by 5 bases, 13 bases remained unmatched. The data were taken from a study of T cell clonotyping in hematopoietic cell transplantation. Study results and limitations: At the given depth, recipient repertoires were over 97% de novo clonotypes. After transplant, recipient diversity fell while pathologically expanded clonotypes grew through day 180. Graft donor and pretransplant recipient Inverse Simpson Index values predicted broader posttransplant TCR diversity.

Sequencing was performed with immunoSEQ multiplex PCR; in TCRdb, only in-frame clones are kept and a portion is missing. The sample shows 30,000 to 45,000 clones, around 90% of them seen only once. The source is a woman aged 40 to 49 in good health. Some clones in this sample may be carry-over from other donors' samples. Sequencing was done on a sample of peripheral blood mononuclear cells. This chain uses TRBV6-5 with TRBJ1-1; 7 bases are a match to TRBD1. The CDR3 region has the DNA TGTGCCAGCACGGTCCCGGGACAGTATTGGACTGAAGCTTTCTTT. Translated, it gives CASTVPGQYWTEAFF.